Presented here are 12 T cell receptor beta chains from one specimen sequenced in a study of blood T cells in healthy people across ages. A second PCR, run for roughly 7 to 11 cycles, used a sample-barcoded 5' primer plus a J-beta primer mix. Each CDR3 protein gets one entry after TCRdb re-called the 5' RACE reads with MiXCR. Of some 290,000 distinct CDR3 sequences detected, roughly 29% appear once; the ten largest clones hold 29%. What was sequenced was blood. The receptors come from a woman in her 70s in good health.

In this sample, this clonotype turned up once. Here the CDR3 reads CASSYGGNTEAFF. For the CDR3, the DNA is TGTGCCAGCAGCTATGGAGGAAACACTGAAGCTTTCTTT. This chain links TRBV7-9 with TRBJ1-1; no clear D gene. Germline V gene data show CDR1 as SEHNR and CDR2 as FQNEAQ (reference sequence). Trimming cost V 4 bases and J 2 bases, with 8 bases left between them. The CDR3 runs 13 residues. Variable domain in full (rest from reference TRBV7-9 and TRBJ1-1): DTGVSQNPRHKITKRGQNVTFRCDPISEHNRLYWYRQTLGQGPEFLTYFQNEAQLEKSRLLSDRFSAERPKGSFSTLEIQRTEQGDSAMYLCASSYGGNTEAFFGQGTRLTVV.

Here the CDR3 reads CSANLIDRAHGYTF. For the CDR3, the DNA is TGCAGTGCTAACCTGATAGACAGGGCTCATGGCTACACCTTC. The rearrangement joins TRBV20-1 to TRBJ1-2; 7 bases fit TRBD1. After removal of 4 bases from V and 6 bases from J, the junction contained 11 bases not matched to a gene. The CDR3 runs 14 residues. The germline gives CDR1 DFQATT, CDR2 SNEGSKA (reference sequence).

The chain carries TRBV4-3 and TRBJ2-4, with D tentatively TRBD1 (5 bases). The ends were cut back, 0 bases at V and 5 bases at J, with 11 bases in the middle. Germline V lookup: CDR1 LGHNA, CDR2 YSLEER. The CDR3 spans 15 residues. CDR3 sequence reads: CASSQEGTGENIQYF. Here the CDR3 DNA reads TGCGCCAGCAGCCAAGAGGGTACAGGAGAAAACATTCAGTACTTC.

This clonotype appeared a few times. V gene TRBV5-1 combines with J gene TRBJ2-3; D unclear. This CDR3 has 14 residues. CDR1 SGHRS and CDR2 YFSETQ come from the germline V gene. The V end lost 0 bases, the J end lost 4 bases, and 9 bases lay between the germline ends. The DNA for the CDR3 is TGCGCCAGCAGCTTGGAGGGCAACTCAGATACGCAGTATTTT. Residues: CASSLEGNSDTQYF.

The genes are TRBV7-9 and TRBJ2-5; 9 nucleotides line up with TRBD2. This CDR3 spans 15 amino acids. J gave up 5 bases and V 5 bases, and 9 bases lay outside the gene matches. CDR1 and CDR2 (germline): SEHNR, FQNEAQ (reference sequence). CDR3 in DNA: TGTGCCAGCAGCCCAAGCTTAGCGGGAGTGGAGACCCAGTACTTC. Protein: CASSPSLAGVETQYF.

The chain recombines TRBV29-1 with TRBJ2-5; D possibly corresponds to TRBD1 (6 bases). The J call may be in error: the DNA end matches TRBJ2-7 better. The CDR3 has 12 amino acids. Germline CDR1 and CDR2: SQVTM and ANQGSEA. DNA for the CDR3: TGCAGCGTTGGAGGGGGACCCTACGAGCAGTACTTC. Residues: CSVGGGPYEQYF.

The genes are TRBV5-1 and TRBJ1-1; 9 nucleotides align to TRBD1. Germline loops: CDR1 SGHRS, CDR2 YFSETQ. After removal of 3 bases from V and 5 bases from J, the junction contained 8 bases not matched to a gene. The CDR3 extends over 15 amino acids. CDR3 sequence: CASSWATGGVTEAFF. CDR3 bases: TGCGCCAGCAGCTGGGCGACAGGGGGAGTGACTGAAGCTTTCTTT.

This chain joins TRBV4-1 and TRBJ1-1; TRBD1 is a possible D gene (5 bases). V was pared by 0 bases and J by 11 bases, with 40 bases between. This CDR3 is built from 22 residues. Germline V gene data show CDR1 as MGHRA and CDR2 as YSYEKL. The CDR3 DNA reads as TGCGCCAGCAGCCAAGATCTTGGTGGGAAAAAACCGGGACTCCTAAGATGTTGGTGGGCTTTCTTT. It yields the protein CASSQDLGGKKPGLLRCWWAFF.

Only a few counts were recorded for this clonotype. The chain carries TRBV6-6 and TRBJ2-1; D ambiguous. Trimming removed 0 bases at V and 5 bases at J, with 8 bases between. This CDR3 has 14 amino acids. In germline, CDR1 is MNHNY, CDR2 SVGAGI (reference sequence). CDR3 loop: CASSYSFYNNEQFF. CDR3 DNA: TGTGCCAGCAGTTACTCATTCTACAACAATGAGCAGTTCTTC.

This clonotype was observed a few times. This chain joins TRBV4-1 and TRBJ2-5; D is possibly TRBD2 (5 bases). This CDR3 has 14 residues. Trimming left V 3 bases short and J 3 bases short, with 11 bases between. The germline V gene encodes CDR1 MGHRA and CDR2 YSYEKL. The CDR3 DNA follows: TGCGCCAGCAGCCAGGGAAGCGGTAAAGAGACCCAGTACTTC. This gives the protein CASSQGSGKETQYF.

Remarks on this clonotype: The junction does not match germline at one end; this may be a read error. The chain links TRBV28 to TRBJ2-3, with D perhaps matching TRBD1 or TRBD2 (5 bases each). Germline V lookup: CDR1 MDHEN, CDR2 SYDVKM. The CDR3 has 13 amino acids. CDR3 sequence reads: CASGLGGTWEQYF. DNA of the CDR3: TGTGCCAGCGGTTTAGGTGGGACCTGGGAACAGTATTTT. The full variable domain, in which reference TRBV28 and TRBJ2-3 provide the parts outside the CDR3, is DVKVTQSSRYLVKRTGEKVFLECVQDMDHENMFWYRQDPGLGLRLIYFSYDVKMKEKGDIPEGYSVSREKKERFSLILESASTNQTSMYLCASGLGGTWEQYFGPGTRLTVL.

The chain combines TRBV20-1 with TRBJ1-5; D is perhaps TRBD1 (6 bases). CDR1 DFQATT and CDR2 SNEGSKA come from the germline V gene (reference sequence). Deletions cut 3 bases from V and 2 bases from J, with 20 bases between. The CDR3 is made up of 17 amino acids. The CDR3 DNA reads as TGCAGTGCTAGTGCCCCCACAGGGTTCCCTGGCAATCAGCCCCAGCATTTT. Translating it yields CSASAPTGFPGNQPQHF.